A single sample gave rise to the 25 T cell receptor beta chains below, sequenced in a study of shared clonotypes between healthy human individuals. Assay used: immunoSEQ multiplex PCR; TCRdb lists only in-frame clones, some missing. This sample yields about 2.3 million clones, of which approximately 90% are seen a single time; 0.3% to 0.45% belongs to the top ten. The material sequenced was naive CD4+ T cells from PBMCs. The subset denotes: CD45RA+ positively selected. The receptor set was obtained from a young man in good health. Some clones in this sample may be carry-over from other donors' samples.

The chain combines TRBV6-1 with TRBJ1-2; D might be TRBD1 (5 bases). Between the trimmed V and J ends, which lost 7 bases and 2 bases, there was a span of 14 bases. The CDR3 is made up of 14 amino acids. The germline gives CDR1 MNHNS, CDR2 SASEGT. The DNA for the CDR3 is TGTGCCAGCATATCAGGGTTTAGGAACTATGGCTACACCTTC. It is translated as CASISGFRNYGYTF.

A single count supports this clone. The chain carries TRBV30 and TRBJ2-2; 7 positions agree with TRBD1. The ends lost 2 bases at V and 3 bases at J; junction bases unmatched: 6. This CDR3 is built from 15 residues. Germline-derived CDR1 and CDR2 are GTSNPN and SVGIG (reference sequence). This CDR3 reads CAWSLDRADTGELFF. As DNA, the CDR3 is TGTGCCTGGAGTCTTGACAGGGCGGACACCGGGGAGCTGTTTTTT.

The chain uses TRBV7-2 and TRBJ1-2; no clear D. The V and J ends lost 5 bases and 8 bases respectively, with 15 bases between them. CDR3 length: 13 amino acids. The germline gives CDR1 SGHTA, CDR2 FQGNSA. CDR3 region: CASSQQWLDGYTF. The CDR3 DNA sequence: TGTGCCAGCAGCCAGCAATGGCTGGACGGCTACACCTTC.

The chain recombines TRBV7-6 with TRBJ2-1; 7 nucleotides match TRBD2. The germline CDR1 and CDR2 sequences are SGHVS and FNYEAQ. V was clipped by 0 bases and J by 4 bases; unmatched bases: 9. The CDR3 runs to 17 residues. For the CDR3, the DNA is TGTGCCAGCAGCTTAGCGAGAATTAGCGGGCTTTACAATGAGCAGTTCTTC. Its translation: CASSLARISGLYNEQFF.

The rearrangement joins TRBV9 to TRBJ2-1; 11 bases are a match to TRBD2. CDR1 and CDR2 (germline): SGDLS, YYNGEE. The CDR3 is 17 amino acids. J lost 9 bases, V lost 3 bases, and 14 bases had no gene match. DNA of the CDR3: TGTGCCAGCAGCGAGCCGGTCGGTAGCGGGAGGGCCCGTGAGCAGTTCTTC. Translating it yields CASSEPVGSGRAREQFF.

This chain links TRBV5-6 with TRBJ1-4, with a tentative D call TRBD1 (5 bases). Trimming removed 1 base from V and 6 bases from J, with 7 bases in between. The CDR3 totals 13 residues. Germline-derived CDR1 and CDR2 are SGHDT and YYEEEE. The CDR3 reads CASSLIRDEKLFF. The CDR3 DNA reads TGTGCCAGCAGCTTGATCAGGGATGAAAAACTGTTTTTT.

With regard to this clone: Within the sample, other DNA sequences also encode this same CDR3. V usage is TRBV14 and J usage is TRBJ1-5, with no clear D. V was cut by 3 bases and J by 4 bases, with 4 bases left in between. The CDR3 covers 12 residues. Germline V lookup: CDR1 SGHDN, CDR2 FVKESK. CDR3 protein: CASSQGNQPQHF. CDR3 nucleotide sequence: TGTGCCAGCAGCCAGGGAAATCAGCCCCAGCATTTT.

The V and J genes are TRBV7-9 and TRBJ1-2; no definite D call. Germline V gene sequence: CDR1 SEHNR, CDR2 FQNEAQ (reference sequence). V was trimmed by 5 bases and J by 5 bases, leaving 15 bases between them. The length of the CDR3 is 14 residues. This CDR3 is CASSAKTGEYGYTF. The DNA for the CDR3 is TGTGCCAGCAGCGCCAAAACGGGAGAGTATGGCTACACCTTC.

J is TRBJ2-2 and V is TRBV7-9; TRBD2 agrees at 9 bases. V shed 3 bases, J shed 5 bases, and the junction held 1 base outside the gene matches. The CDR3 runs 14 residues. Germline CDR1 SEHNR, CDR2 FQNEAQ (reference sequence). The CDR3 nucleotides read TGTGCCAGCAGCTTCCTAGCGGGAACCGGGGAGCTGTTTTTT. Amino acid sequence: CASSFLAGTGELFF.

The chain recombines TRBV6-5 with TRBJ1-6; 7 positions match TRBD1. Trimming took 0 bases from V and 9 from J; bases not matched to a gene: 5. Germline V gene lookup returns CDR1 MNHEY and CDR2 SVGAGI. The CDR3 consists of 15 residues. The CDR3 DNA follows: TGTGCCAGCAGTTACTCGAATCCAGGGGGTTCACCCCTCCACTTT. This sequence encodes CASSYSNPGGSPLHF.

V gene TRBV7-3 combines with J gene TRBJ2-1; TRBD2 agrees at 9 bases. The CDR3 contains 14 residues. Germline V lookup: CDR1 SGHTA, CDR2 FQGTGA. V lost 4 bases, J lost 12 bases, and 10 bases stayed unmatched. CDR3 loop: CASSSPSGARGQFF. The CDR3 bases are TGTGCCAGCAGCTCTCCTAGCGGGGCACGGGGGCAGTTCTTC.

The V and J genes are TRBV25-1 and TRBJ1-1, with 7 bases aligning to TRBD1. The CDR3 is made up of 13 amino acids. Germline V lookup: CDR1 MGHDK, CDR2 SYGVNS. V lost 10 bases, J lost 1 base, and 6 bases stayed unmatched. CDR3 in amino acids: CATAGTANTEAFF. The CDR3 nucleotides are TGTGCCACCGCTGGGACAGCGAACACTGAAGCTTTCTTT.

The rearrangement joins TRBV28 to TRBJ2-5; D is unclear. The end of the DNA aligns better with TRBJ2-7, so the J call may be wrong. The germline gives CDR1 MDHEN, CDR2 SYDVKM. The CDR3 extends over 11 amino acids. The CDR3 region has the DNA TGTGCCAGCAGCGTAACCTACGAGCAGTACTTC. It codes for CASSVTYEQYF.

The rearrangement uses TRBV25-1 and TRBJ1-2; a weak D match, TRBD1 (5 bases). Germline lookup yields CDR1 MGHDK and CDR2 SYGVNS. V was pared by 5 bases and J by 8 bases, with 12 bases between. CDR3 length: 12 residues. The CDR3 nucleotides are TGTGCCAGCAGTCCAACGGGGCAGGGCTACACCTTC. This gives the protein CASSPTGQGYTF.

Of note for this clone: This clone may be a read error of a much larger clone one base away. The same CDR3 arises from other DNA sequences in this sample as well. The chain joins TRBV28 to TRBJ1-1, with D maybe TRBD1 (6 bases). Germline loops: CDR1 MDHEN, CDR2 SYDVKM. The CDR3 has 13 residues. Trimming pared 6 bases from V and 3 bases from J, leaving 11 bases between. The CDR3, as DNA: TGTGCCAGCAGCTTAGACAGGTACACTGAAGCTTTCTTT. Protein product: CASSLDRYTEAFF.

The V call is TRBV5-1, the J call TRBJ2-6, with 7 bases fitting TRBD1. V lost 3 bases to trimming and J lost 2 bases; unmatched junction nucleotides: 20. Germline lookup yields CDR1 SGHRS and CDR2 YFSETQ. The CDR3 contains 21 residues. The CDR3 here is CASSWTGTRESMSPGANVLTF. Here the CDR3 DNA reads TGCGCCAGCAGCTGGACAGGAACAAGGGAATCGATGAGCCCTGGGGCCAACGTCCTGACTTTC. Supplemented by reference TRBV5-1 and TRBJ2-6, the full variable domain reads KAGVTQTPRYLIKTRGQQVTLSCSPISGHRSVSWYQQTPGQGLQFLFEYFSETQRNKGNFPGRFSGRQFSNSRSEMNVSTLELGDSALYLCASSWTGTRESMSPGANVLTFGAGSRLTVL.

This clone appeared once. The chain is built from TRBV5-1 and TRBJ2-3; the match to TRBD2 covers 11 bases. CDR1 is SGHRS and CDR2 is YFSETQ in the germline V gene. The CDR3 is 15 amino acids. The V segment lost 3 bases and the J segment 5 bases; nucleotides outside the gene matches: 5. Here the CDR3 reads CASSYGTSGGDTQYF. CDR3 sequence (DNA): TGCGCCAGCAGCTACGGGACTAGCGGTGGAGATACGCAGTATTTT. The full variable domain, in which reference TRBV5-1 and TRBJ2-3 provide the parts outside the CDR3, is KAGVTQTPRYLIKTRGQQVTLSCSPISGHRSVSWYQQTPGQGLQFLFEYFSETQRNKGNFPGRFSGRQFSNSRSEMNVSTLELGDSALYLCASSYGTSGGDTQYFGPGTRLTVL.

This chain connects TRBV25-1 to TRBJ2-3; 9 bases match TRBD2. Unmatched junction bases numbered 5, after V lost 4 bases and J lost 6 bases. Germline V CDR1 and CDR2: MGHDK, SYGVNS. This CDR3 has 14 residues. The CDR3 nucleotides read TGTGCCAGCAGTGGTCTAGCGGGATGGGATACGCAGTATTTT. As protein: CASSGLAGWDTQYF. Full variable domain (remainder filled in from reference TRBV25-1 and TRBJ2-3): EADIYQTPRYLVIGTGKKITLECSQTMGHDKMYWYQQDPGMELHLIHYSYGVNSTEKGDLSSESTVSRIRTEHFPLTLESARPSHTSQYLCASSGLAGWDTQYFGPGTRLTVL.

This chain links TRBV7-3 with TRBJ2-7; perhaps TRBD2 as D (7 bases). V dropped 2 bases and J dropped 8 bases, with 19 bases sitting between them. CDR3 length: 15 residues. CDR1 and CDR2 (germline): SGHTA, FQGTGA. The CDR3 coding sequence is TGTGCCAGCAGCTTATTAGGGGGAGGGACATACCAGCAGTACTTC. Protein sequence: CASSLLGGGTYQQYF.

V and J are TRBV27 and TRBJ2-6; possibly TRBD1 for D (6 bases). Trimming shortened V by 8 bases and J by 12 bases, and 20 bases separated the two germline ends. Germline V CDR1 and CDR2: MNHEY, SMNVEV (reference sequence). This CDR3 contains 14 residues. The CDR3 nucleotides read TGTGCCAGCCCGACCGGGACATCTTGGAGCGTCCTGACTTTC. This translates into CASPTGTSWSVLTF. The full variable domain, rest sourced from reference TRBV27 and TRBJ2-6, is EAQVTQNPRYLITVTGKKLTVTCSQNMNHEYMSWYRQDPGLGLRQIYYSMNVEVTDKGDVPEGYKVSRKEKRNFPLILESPSPNQTSLYFCASPTGTSWSVLTFGAGSRLTVL.

J is TRBJ2-1 and V is TRBV28; 11 bases are shared with TRBD2. V dropped 5 bases and J dropped 5; count of bases not matched to a gene: 2. Germline CDR1 and CDR2: MDHEN and SYDVKM. The CDR3 spans 14 residues. CDR3 sequence: CASSQTSGDNEQFF. In DNA, the CDR3 is TGTGCCAGCAGTCAGACTAGCGGGGACAATGAGCAGTTCTTC.

This chain connects TRBV6-5 to TRBJ2-5, with D hard to call. The ends were cut back, 8 bases at V and 0 bases at J, with 13 bases in the middle. CDR1 MNHEY and CDR2 SVGAGI come from the germline V gene. The CDR3 totals 14 residues. CDR3 nucleotide sequence: TGTGCCAGCGGGATCGGGCTAGACCAAGAGACCCAGTACTTC. Translated: CASGIGLDQETQYF.

The sample holds a few counts of this clone. This chain joins TRBV18 and TRBJ1-5; 11 nucleotides align to TRBD1. Germline V lookup: CDR1 KGHSH, CDR2 LQKENI. This CDR3 has 15 residues. After removal of 5 bases from V and 6 bases from J, the junction contained 6 bases not matched to a gene. CDR3 amino acids: CASSKDRGRGQPQHF. The CDR3 DNA reads as TGTGCCAGCTCAAAGGACAGGGGGCGAGGTCAGCCCCAGCATTTT.

The rearrangement uses TRBV6-5 and TRBJ2-5; TRBD1 might be the D (6 bases). This CDR3 spans 15 amino acids. Germline-derived CDR1 and CDR2 are MNHEY and SVGAGI. Trimming removed 7 bases from V and 5 bases from J, with 20 bases in between. CDR3 residues: CASTRWGQNGETQYF. CDR3 DNA: TGTGCCAGCACCCGATGGGGGCAAAACGGGGAGACCCAGTACTTC.

This chain connects TRBV7-9 to TRBJ2-1, with D possibly TRBD2 on 5 matching bases. This CDR3 has 13 residues. CDR1 is SEHNR, CDR2 FQNEAQ, per germline (reference sequence). V lost 5 bases and J lost 6, with 11 bases in between. In DNA form, the CDR3 reads TGTGCCAGCAGCCCCACGGGGTCCAATGAGCAGTTCTTC. It codes for CASSPTGSNEQFF.